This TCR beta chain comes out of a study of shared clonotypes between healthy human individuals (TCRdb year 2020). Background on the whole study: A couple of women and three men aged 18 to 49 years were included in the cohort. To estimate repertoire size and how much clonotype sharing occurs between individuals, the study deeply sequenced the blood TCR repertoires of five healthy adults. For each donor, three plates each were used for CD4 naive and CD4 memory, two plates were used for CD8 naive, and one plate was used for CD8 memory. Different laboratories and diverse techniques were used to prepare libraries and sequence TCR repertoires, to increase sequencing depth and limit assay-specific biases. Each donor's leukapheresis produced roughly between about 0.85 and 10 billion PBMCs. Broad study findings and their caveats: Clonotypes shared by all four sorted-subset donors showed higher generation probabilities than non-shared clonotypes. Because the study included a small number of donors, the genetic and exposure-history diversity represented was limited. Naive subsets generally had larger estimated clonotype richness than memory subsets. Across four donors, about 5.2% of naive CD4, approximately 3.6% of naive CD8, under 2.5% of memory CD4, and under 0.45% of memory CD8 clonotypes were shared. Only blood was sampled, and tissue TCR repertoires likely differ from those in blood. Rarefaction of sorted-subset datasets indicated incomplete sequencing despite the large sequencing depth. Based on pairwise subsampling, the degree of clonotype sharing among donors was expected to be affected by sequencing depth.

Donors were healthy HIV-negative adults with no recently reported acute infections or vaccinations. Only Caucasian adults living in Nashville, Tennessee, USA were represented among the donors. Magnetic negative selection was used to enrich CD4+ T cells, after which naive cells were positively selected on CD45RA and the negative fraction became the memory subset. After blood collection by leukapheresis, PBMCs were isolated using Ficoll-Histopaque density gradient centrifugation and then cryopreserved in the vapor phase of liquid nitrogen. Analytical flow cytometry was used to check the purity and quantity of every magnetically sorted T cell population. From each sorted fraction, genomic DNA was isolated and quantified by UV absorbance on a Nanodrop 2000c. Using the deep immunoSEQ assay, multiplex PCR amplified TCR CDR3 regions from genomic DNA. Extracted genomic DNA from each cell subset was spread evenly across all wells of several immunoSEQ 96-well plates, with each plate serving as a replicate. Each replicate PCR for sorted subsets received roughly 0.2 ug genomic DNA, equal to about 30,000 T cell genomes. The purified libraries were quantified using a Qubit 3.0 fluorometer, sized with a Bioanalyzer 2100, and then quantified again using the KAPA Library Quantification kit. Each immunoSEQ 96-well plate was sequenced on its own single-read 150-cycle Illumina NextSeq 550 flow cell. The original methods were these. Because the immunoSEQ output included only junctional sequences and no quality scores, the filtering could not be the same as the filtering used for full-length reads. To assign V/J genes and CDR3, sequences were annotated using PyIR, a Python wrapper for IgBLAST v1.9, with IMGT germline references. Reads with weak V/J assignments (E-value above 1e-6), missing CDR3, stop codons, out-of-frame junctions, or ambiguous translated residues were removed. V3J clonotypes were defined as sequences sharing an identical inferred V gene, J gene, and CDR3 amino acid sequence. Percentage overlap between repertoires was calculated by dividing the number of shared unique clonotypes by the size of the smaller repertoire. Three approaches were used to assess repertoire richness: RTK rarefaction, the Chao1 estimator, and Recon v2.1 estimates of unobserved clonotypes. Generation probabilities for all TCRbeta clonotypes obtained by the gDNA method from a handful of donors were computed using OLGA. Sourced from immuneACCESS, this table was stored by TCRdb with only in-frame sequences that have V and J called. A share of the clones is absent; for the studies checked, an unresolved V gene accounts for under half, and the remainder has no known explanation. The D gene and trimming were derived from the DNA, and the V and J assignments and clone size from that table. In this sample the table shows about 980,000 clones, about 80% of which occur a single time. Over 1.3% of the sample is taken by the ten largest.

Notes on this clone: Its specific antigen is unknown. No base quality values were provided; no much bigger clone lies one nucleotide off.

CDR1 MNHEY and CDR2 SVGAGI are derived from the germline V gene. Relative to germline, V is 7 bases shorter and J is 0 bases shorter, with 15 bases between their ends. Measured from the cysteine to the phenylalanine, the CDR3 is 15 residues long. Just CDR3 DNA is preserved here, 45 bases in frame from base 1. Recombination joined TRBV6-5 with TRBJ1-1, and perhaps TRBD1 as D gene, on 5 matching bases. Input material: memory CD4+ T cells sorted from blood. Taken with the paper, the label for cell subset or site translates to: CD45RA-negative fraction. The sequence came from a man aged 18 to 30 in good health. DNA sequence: TGTGCCAGCATCCCAGCAGGGAGAATGAACACTGAAGCTTTCTTT. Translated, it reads CASIPAGRMNTEAFF.